The 24 T cell receptor beta chains in this list originate from one sample, sequenced in a study of technical replicates of blood from several donors. Profiled with immunoSEQ multiplex PCR; TCRdb holds only in-frame clones, not every one. The table has roughly 85,000 clones, around 94% seen once. The sample was T cells isolated from PBMCs. The receptors here all came from a human donor in good health.

The V call is TRBV25-1, the J call TRBJ1-4; D is uncertain. Trimming pared 6 bases from V and 14 bases from J, leaving 13 bases between. Germline V CDR1 and CDR2: MGHDK, SYGVNS. CDR3 size: 11 residues. CDR3 loop: CASREGGRLFF. CDR3 DNA: TGTGCCAGCAGGGAGGGAGGGCGGCTGTTTTTT.

This sequence joins TRBV27 and TRBJ2-7; 10 nucleotides match TRBD1. The CDR3 has 17 residues. Germline loops: CDR1 MNHEY, CDR2 SMNVEV (reference sequence). Trimming at V came to 5 bases and at J to 2 bases, leaving 12 bases not matched to a gene. CDR3 DNA sequence: TGTGCCAGCAGTACCTCCTTCCGGGACAGGGGAACCTACGAGCAGTACTTC. This sequence encodes CASSTSFRDRGTYEQYF.

This clone was counted a few times. This chain joins TRBV10-1 and TRBJ2-3; the D gene is possibly TRBD1 (5 bases). Deletions cut 6 bases from V and 2 bases from J, with 9 bases between. The germline gives CDR1 WNHNN, CDR2 SYGVQD (reference sequence). This CDR3 has 13 residues. This CDR3 reads CASREGDTDTQYF. The CDR3 DNA reads as TGCGCCAGCAGAGAAGGGGACACAGATACGCAGTATTTT.

The chain uses TRBV13 and TRBJ2-7, with 7 nucleotides matching TRBD1. Per germline, CDR1 PRHDT and CDR2 FYEKMQ (reference sequence). The CDR3 is 13 amino acids. V trimming: 2 bases; J trimming: 4 bases; junction bases outside the gene matches: 2. CDR3 residues: CASSLLRGYEQYF. The CDR3 DNA reads as TGTGCCAGCAGCTTACTCAGGGGGTACGAGCAGTACTTC.

J is TRBJ2-3 and V is TRBV2; 9 bases match TRBD2. The V gene end was trimmed by 4 bases and the J gene end by 2 bases; junction bases not matched to a gene: 4. CDR3 length: 15 amino acids. CDR1 is SNHLY and CDR2 is FYNNEI in the germline V gene. CDR3 DNA sequence: TGTGCCAGCAGTGTTCGGACTAGCGCCACAGATACGCAGTATTTT. Translation: CASSVRTSATDTQYF.

On this clone: One end of the junction does not line up with germline, which may come from a read error. The rearrangement uses TRBV7-7 and TRBJ2-5; 7 bases fit TRBD1. Germline V gene lookup returns CDR1 SSHAT and CDR2 FNYEAQ (reference sequence). The CDR3 length is 13 residues. The CDR3 here is CASSLAGGETQYF. CDR3 DNA: TGTGCTAGCAGCTTGGCAGGGGGAGAGACCCAGTACTTC. Complete variable domain (other parts from reference TRBV7-7 and TRBJ2-5): GAGVSQSPRYKVTKRGQDVTLRCDPISSHATLYWYQQALGQGPEFLTYFNYEAQPDKSGLPSDRFSAERPEGSISTLTIQRTEQRDSAMYRCASSLAGGETQYFGPGTRLLVL.

CDR3 DNA sequence: TGTGCCAGTTCTGGTCTGCGGACACTTACCACAGATACGCAGTATTTT. This codes for CASSGLRTLTTDTQYF. The chain uses TRBV28 and TRBJ2-3; D possibly corresponds to TRBD1 (5 bases). V lost 9 bases and J lost 2, with 21 bases in between. Germline V gene sequence: CDR1 MDHEN, CDR2 SYDVKM. This CDR3 contains 16 residues.

This clone was counted once. The chain links TRBV5-1 to TRBJ2-7; D is unclear. The germline V and J ends were trimmed by 0 bases and 3 bases, with 13 bases remaining between them. This CDR3 is 15 amino acids long. The germline V gene encodes CDR1 SGHRS and CDR2 YFSETQ. The CDR3 coding sequence is TGCGCCAGCAGCTTGGCTGAGGAGTACGGCTACGAGCAGTACTTC. This sequence encodes CASSLAEEYGYEQYF. The full variable domain, in which reference TRBV5-1 and TRBJ2-7 provide the parts outside the CDR3, is KAGVTQTPRYLIKTRGQQVTLSCSPISGHRSVSWYQQTPGQGLQFLFEYFSETQRNKGNFPGRFSGRQFSNSRSEMNVSTLELGDSALYLCASSLAEEYGYEQYFGPGTRLTVT.

This rearrangement joins TRBV13 to TRBJ2-3; D gene uncertain. V gave up 6 bases and J gave up 2 bases, with 18 bases separating them. The CDR3 extends over 16 amino acids. Germline-derived CDR1 and CDR2 are PRHDT and FYEKMQ (reference sequence). The CDR3 DNA reads as TGTGCCAGCAGTCCTTATCTTAGTGAGTTCACAGATACGCAGTATTTT. This codes for CASSPYLSEFTDTQYF.

The DNA for the CDR3 is TGTGCCAGTAGTATCGGACTAGCGGGGGTCATAACTGACGATACGCAGTATTTT. Amino acids: CASSIGLAGVITDDTQYF. The chain recombines TRBV19 with TRBJ2-3, with 13 bases matching TRBD2. In germline, CDR1 is LNHDA, CDR2 SQIVND (reference sequence). The CDR3 loop spans 18 amino acids. The ends lost 3 bases at V and 6 bases at J; junction bases unmatched: 12. The full variable domain, its missing parts supplied by reference TRBV19 and TRBJ2-3, is DGGITQSPKYLFRKEGQNVTLSCEQNLNHDAMYWYRQDPGQGLRLIYYSQIVNDFQKGDIAEGYSVSREKKESFPLTVTSAQKNPTAFYLCASSIGLAGVITDDTQYFGPGTRLTVL.

J is TRBJ1-3 and V is TRBV9, with D tentatively TRBD1 (5 bases). CDR3 length equals 16 residues. The germline V gene encodes CDR1 SGDLS and CDR2 YYNGEE. V was shortened by 4 bases and J by 2 bases, with 16 bases between the two germline ends. The CDR3 DNA is TGTGCCAGCAGCCCTTACCCCGGGGGGACTGGAAACACCATATATTTT. The encoded protein is CASSPYPGGTGNTIYF.

This clone came up a few times. The genes are TRBV2 and TRBJ1-1, with D hard to call. The V gene's germline CDR1 is SNHLY and CDR2 FYNNEI. The CDR3 has 13 amino acids. V lost 8 bases, J lost 3 bases, and 13 bases lay in between. CDR3 amino acids: CASFPGADTEAFF. The CDR3 bases are TGTGCCAGCTTTCCGGGAGCGGACACTGAAGCTTTCTTT.

J is TRBJ2-5 and V is TRBV29-1; 8 bases map to TRBD2. Germline trimming cut 5 bases from V and 4 bases from J; bases unmatched to any gene: 9. The CDR3 contains 14 residues. The V gene's germline CDR1 is SQVTM and CDR2 ANQGSEA. The CDR3 reads CSVRLRLAGETQYF. In nucleotides, the CDR3 is TGCAGCGTTCGATTACGGCTAGCGGGAGAGACCCAGTACTTC.

The genes are TRBV7-2 and TRBJ1-2, with 7 positions matching TRBD1. CDR3 length: 13 amino acids. The germline V gene encodes CDR1 SGHTA and CDR2 FQGNSA. Losses at the gene ends were 5 bases for V and 2 bases for J; bases not matched to a gene: 2. The CDR3 loop is CASSPGQNYGYTF. CDR3 DNA: TGTGCCAGCAGCCCGGGACAGAACTATGGCTACACCTTC. The full variable domain, rest sourced from reference TRBV7-2 and TRBJ1-2, is GAGVSQSPSNKVTEKGKDVELRCDPISGHTALYWYRQSLGQGLEFLIYFQGNSAPDKSGLPSDRFSAERTGGSVSTLTIQRTQQEDSAVYLCASSPGQNYGYTFGSGTRLTVV.

The chain combines TRBV29-1 with TRBJ2-3; TRBD2 might be the D (6 bases). CDR3 length: 15 amino acids. V dropped 2 bases and J dropped 0 bases, with 12 bases sitting between them. CDR1 SQVTM and CDR2 ANQGSEA come from the germline V gene. Written as DNA, the CDR3 is TGCAGCGTTGAATATGGGGGGTGGAGCACAGATACGCAGTATTTT. Translating it yields CSVEYGGWSTDTQYF.

This chain links TRBV27 with TRBJ2-2; no reliable D call. V dropped 4 bases and J dropped 5 bases, with 8 bases sitting between them. Germline values: CDR1 MNHEY, CDR2 SMNVEV (reference sequence). CDR3 length: 13 amino acids. CDR3 nucleotides: TGTGCCAGCAGTTCATCAGCGACCGGGGAGCTGTTTTTT. This sequence encodes CASSSSATGELFF.

The V and J genes are TRBV27 and TRBJ2-7; D perhaps matches TRBD2 (5 bases). This CDR3 has 14 amino acids. From germline, CDR1 is MNHEY and CDR2 SMNVEV (reference sequence). V was pared by 6 bases and J by 2 bases, with 14 bases between. The CDR3 here is CASRPRGKPYEQYF. Here the CDR3 DNA reads TGTGCCAGCAGACCGCGAGGGAAACCCTACGAGCAGTACTTC.

This clone was detected only once. V is TRBV19 and J is TRBJ2-3, with D tentatively TRBD2 (5 bases). The germline V and J ends were trimmed by 5 bases and 0 bases, with 12 bases remaining between them. Germline values: CDR1 LNHDA, CDR2 SQIVND (reference sequence). The CDR3 extends over 15 amino acids. The CDR3 sequence: CASSARATSTDTQYF. The CDR3 DNA reads TGTGCCAGTAGTGCGAGGGCCACTAGCACAGATACGCAGTATTTT. The full variable domain, rest sourced from reference TRBV19 and TRBJ2-3, is DGGITQSPKYLFRKEGQNVTLSCEQNLNHDAMYWYRQDPGQGLRLIYYSQIVNDFQKGDIAEGYSVSREKKESFPLTVTSAQKNPTAFYLCASSARATSTDTQYFGPGTRLTVL.

The chain recombines TRBV29-1 with TRBJ2-1; 7 bases are shared with TRBD1. The V segment lost 5 bases and the J segment 8 bases; nucleotides outside the gene matches: 9. This CDR3 region has 13 residues. Germline CDR1 is SQVTM and CDR2 is ANQGSEA. As DNA, the CDR3 is TGCAGCGTTCAATCAGGGGGAAGGGATGAGCAGTTCTTC. As protein: CSVQSGGRDEQFF.

The V call is TRBV6-1, the J call TRBJ2-4; TRBD2 is a possible D gene (6 bases). Trimming cost V 5 bases and J 2 bases, with 13 bases left between them. This CDR3 has 15 amino acids. CDR1 and CDR2 from the germline V gene are MNHNS and SASEGT. CDR3 amino acids: CASSTPGGTKNIQYF. As DNA, the CDR3 is TGTGCCAGCAGTACCCCCGGGGGAACCAAAAACATTCAGTACTTC.

The chain links TRBV28 to TRBJ2-3; 8 bases are shared with TRBD2. CDR1 and CDR2 (germline): MDHEN, SYDVKM. CDR3 length: 16 amino acids. J was trimmed by 4 bases and V by 4 bases; bases with no gene match: 10. As DNA, the CDR3 is TGTGCCAGCAGTTACGAAGCGGGAGTGGCCGCAGATACGCAGTATTTT. It translates to CASSYEAGVAADTQYF.

Only one count was recorded for this clone. The CDR3 DNA reads TGTGCCAGCAGTCAACGCATGCGCTCCTACGAGCAGTACTTC. The encoded protein is CASSQRMRSYEQYF. The genes are TRBV6-5 and TRBJ2-7; no clear D. Germline CDR1 MNHEY, CDR2 SVGAGI. Trimming left V 5 bases short and J 0 bases short, with 11 bases between. The CDR3 is made up of 14 amino acids.

This rearrangement joins TRBV5-1 to TRBJ2-7, with TRBD2 matching 8 bases. J gave up 3 bases and V 0 bases, and 29 bases lay outside the gene matches. The CDR3 consists of 23 residues. Germline V gene lookup returns CDR1 SGHRS and CDR2 YFSETQ. CDR3 bases: TGCGCCAGCAGCTTGGGCCGTAGTTGGACGGGACGACCACCAGCGGGGGTGGGCTACGAGCAGTACTTC. Amino acid sequence: CASSLGRSWTGRPPAGVGYEQYF.

The V gene is TRBV5-1, the J gene TRBJ2-3; 9 positions match TRBD2. Germline V gives CDR1 SGHRS, CDR2 YFSETQ. CDR3 length equals 16 residues. V dropped 4 bases and J dropped 1; count of bases not matched to a gene: 7. CDR3 residues: CASSQGTSSGTDTQYF. CDR3 coding DNA: TGCGCCAGCAGCCAGGGGACTAGCTCCGGCACAGATACGCAGTATTTT.